Listed below are T cell receptor beta chains from one sample, sequenced in a study of shared clonotypes between healthy human individuals. The assay was immunoSEQ multiplex PCR, and TCRdb's table has in-frame clones only and misses some. The sample carries hundreds of thousands of clones, about 95% recorded once. What was sequenced was naive CD8+ T cells sorted from blood. Receptors originate from a young woman in good health. Both conserved end residues are part of each CDR3. D genes are given only for firm matches. Size values are once, few and many counts, or a class for expanded clones, and some rows have none.

>TRBV5-1|-|-|TRBJ2-1
CASTPDGRYNEQFF
TGCGCCAGCACCCCGGACGGACGGTACAATGAGCAGTTCTTC
>TRBV21-1|-|-|TRBJ2-7
CASSKERTGGGSYEQYF
TGTGCCAGCAGCAAAGAAAGGACAGGGGGCGGGAGCTACGAGCAGTACTTC
>TRBV2|-|-|TRBJ2-5
CASSEFSGSGGGRREAYQETQYF
TGTGCCAGCAGTGAATTCTCCGGGTCCGGAGGGGGGCGACGGGAGGCCTACCAAGAGACCCAGTACTTC
>TRBV19|-|TRBD2|TRBJ2-1
CASSLFLAGSDSSYNEQFF
TGTGCCAGCAGCCTATTCTTAGCGGGGAGCGATAGCTCCTACAATGAGCAGTTCTTC
>TRBV7-9|-|TRBD1|TRBJ1-4
CASSSDRVKAANEKLFF
TGTGCCAGCAGCTCGGACAGGGTTAAGGCAGCTAATGAAAAACTGTTTTTT
>TRBV6-5|-|-|TRBJ2-7
CASSYGMGFVQYF
TGTGCCAGCAGTTATGGGATGGGGTTTGTGCAGTACTTC
>TRBV19|once|-|TRBJ1-1
CASSITVNTEAFF
TGTGCCAGTAGTATAACAGTGAACACTGAAGCTTTCTTT
>TRBV6-1|-|-|TRBJ2-2
CASTQGGELFF
TGTGCCAGCACCCAGGGGGGGGAGCTGTTTTTT
>TRBV11-3|once|-|TRBJ1-4
CASSSGAQATNEKLFF
TGTGCCAGCAGTTCTGGGGCACAAGCAACTAATGAAAAACTGTTTTTT
>TRBV29-1|-|-|TRBJ2-6
CSVVDRPRKANVLTF
TGCAGCGTTGTGGACCGCCCTCGAAAGGCCAACGTCCTGACTTTC
>TRBV5-6|-|-|TRBJ1-1
CASSLAGLTTEAFF
TGTGCCAGCAGCTTGGCAGGGTTAACCACTGAAGCTTTCTTT
>TRBV14|once|TRBD1|TRBJ2-7
CASSHLLTGGKAGATYEQYF
TGTGCCAGCAGCCACCTGCTGACAGGGGGTAAAGCGGGCGCCACCTACGAGCAGTACTTC
>TRBV19|-|-|TRBJ2-3
CASSVEGREVTDTQYF
TGTGCCAGTAGTGTCGAGGGCAGGGAAGTCACAGATACGCAGTATTTT
>TRBV2|-|-|TRBJ2-2
CASSDSAGLNTGELFF
TGTGCCAGCAGTGACTCGGCAGGGCTGAACACCGGGGAGCTGTTTTTT
>TRBV10-2|-|-|TRBJ2-7
CASSEFTLAYEQYF
TGCGCCAGCAGTGAGTTCACCCTAGCCTACGAGCAGTACTTC
>TRBV27|-|TRBD2|TRBJ2-3
CASSSGAGTPDTQYF
TGTGCCAGCAGTTCCGGAGCGGGAACTCCAGATACGCAGTATTTT
>TRBV5-6|-|-|TRBJ2-3
CAGTQWSQRTDTQYF
TGTGCCGGGACCCAATGGTCACAGCGCACAGATACGCAGTATTTT